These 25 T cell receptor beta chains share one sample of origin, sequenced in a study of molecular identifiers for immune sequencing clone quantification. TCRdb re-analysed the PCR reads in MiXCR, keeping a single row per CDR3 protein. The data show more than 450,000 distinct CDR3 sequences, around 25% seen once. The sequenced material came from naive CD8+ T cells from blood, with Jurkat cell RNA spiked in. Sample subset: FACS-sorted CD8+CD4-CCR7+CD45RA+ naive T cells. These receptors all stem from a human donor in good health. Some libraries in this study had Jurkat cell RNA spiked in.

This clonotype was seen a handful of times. CDR3 residues: CASSQKSGQINYGYTF. CDR3 nucleotides: TGTGCCAGCAGCCAAAAGTCAGGACAGATCAACTATGGCTACACCTTC. The chain links TRBV3-1 to TRBJ1-2, with D tentatively TRBD1 (6 bases). The ends were cut back, 2 bases at V and 2 bases at J, with 15 bases in the middle. Germline V CDR1 and CDR2: LGHDT, YNNKEL (reference sequence). This CDR3 is 16 amino acids long. Together with reference TRBV3-1 and TRBJ1-2, the CDR3 gives the full variable domain: DTAVSQTPKYLVTQMGNDKSIKCEQNLGHDTMYWYKQDSKKFLKIMFSYNNKELIINETVPNRFSPKSPDKAHLNLHINSLELGDSAVYFCASSQKSGQINYGYTFGSGTRLTVV.

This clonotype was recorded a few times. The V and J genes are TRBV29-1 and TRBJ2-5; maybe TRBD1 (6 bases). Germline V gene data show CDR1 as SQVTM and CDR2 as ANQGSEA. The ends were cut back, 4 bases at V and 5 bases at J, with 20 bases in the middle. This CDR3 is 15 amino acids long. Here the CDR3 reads CSVGGGGAIWETQYF. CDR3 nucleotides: TGCAGCGTTGGAGGGGGTGGGGCCATCTGGGAGACCCAGTACTTC.

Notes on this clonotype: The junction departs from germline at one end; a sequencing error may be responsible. The CDR3 loop is CAGSPGMNEQFF. The CDR3 DNA reads TGCGCCGGCAGCCCCGGAATGAATGAGCAGTTCTTC. The V call is TRBV4-1, the J call TRBJ2-1; D is uncertain. CDR1 and CDR2 from the germline V gene are MGHRA and YSYEKL. The CDR3 length is 12 residues.

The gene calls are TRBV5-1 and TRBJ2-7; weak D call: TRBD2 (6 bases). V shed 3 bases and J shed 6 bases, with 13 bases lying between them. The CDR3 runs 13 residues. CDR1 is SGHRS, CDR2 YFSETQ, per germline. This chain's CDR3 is CASSSEGPPEQYF. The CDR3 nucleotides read TGCGCCAGCAGCTCGGAGGGACCCCCCGAGCAGTACTTC.

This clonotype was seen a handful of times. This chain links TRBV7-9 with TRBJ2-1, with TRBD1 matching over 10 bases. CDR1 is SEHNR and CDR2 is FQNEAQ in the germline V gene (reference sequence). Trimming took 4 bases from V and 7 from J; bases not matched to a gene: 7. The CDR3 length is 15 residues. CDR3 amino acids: CASSSRDRGFNEQFF. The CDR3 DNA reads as TGTGCCAGCAGCTCCCGGGACAGGGGTTTTAATGAGCAGTTCTTC.

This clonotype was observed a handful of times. The CDR3 sequence: CSVDSDRDSYNEQFF. The CDR3 bases are TGCAGCGTTGATTCCGACAGGGATTCCTACAATGAGCAGTTCTTC. The chain carries TRBV29-1 and TRBJ2-1, with TRBD1 matching over 7 bases. Germline CDR1 SQVTM, CDR2 ANQGSEA. V dropped 3 bases and J dropped 1; count of bases not matched to a gene: 6. The length of the CDR3 is 15 residues.

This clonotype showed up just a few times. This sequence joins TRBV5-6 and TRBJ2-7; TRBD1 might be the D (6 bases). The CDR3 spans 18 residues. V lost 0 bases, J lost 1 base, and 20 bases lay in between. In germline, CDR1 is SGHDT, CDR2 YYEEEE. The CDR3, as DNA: TGTGCCAGCAGCTTGGACGGCCTCCGGACAGCAATATCCTACGAGCAGTACTTC. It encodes CASSLDGLRTAISYEQYF.

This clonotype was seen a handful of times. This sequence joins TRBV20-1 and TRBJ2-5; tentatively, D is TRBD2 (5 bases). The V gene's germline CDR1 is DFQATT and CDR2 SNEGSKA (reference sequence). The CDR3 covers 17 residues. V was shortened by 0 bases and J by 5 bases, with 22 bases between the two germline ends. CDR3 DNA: TGCAGTGCTAGAGATTTTCCCCCGGCCAGAGCGGAGGAGACCCAGTACTTC. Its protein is CSARDFPPARAEETQYF.

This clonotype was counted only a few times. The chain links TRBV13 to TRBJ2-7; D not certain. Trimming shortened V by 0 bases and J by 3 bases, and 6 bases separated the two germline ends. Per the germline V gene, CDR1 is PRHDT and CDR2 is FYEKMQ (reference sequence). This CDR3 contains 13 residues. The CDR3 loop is CASSLGGIYEQYF. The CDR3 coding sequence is TGTGCCAGCAGCTTAGGTGGCATCTACGAGCAGTACTTC.

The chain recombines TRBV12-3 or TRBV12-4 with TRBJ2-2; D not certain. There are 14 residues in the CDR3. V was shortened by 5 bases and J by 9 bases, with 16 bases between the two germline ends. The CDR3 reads CASSPIVVIRELFF. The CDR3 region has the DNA TGTGCCAGCAGTCCCATTGTTGTGATCCGGGAGCTGTTTTTT.

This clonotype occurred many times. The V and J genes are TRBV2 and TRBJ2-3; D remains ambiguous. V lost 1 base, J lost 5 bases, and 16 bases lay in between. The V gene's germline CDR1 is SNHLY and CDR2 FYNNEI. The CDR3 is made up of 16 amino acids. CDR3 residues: CASSEVPVYRGDTQYF. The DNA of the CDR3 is TGTGCCAGCAGTGAAGTTCCTGTATACCGCGGAGATACGCAGTATTTT.

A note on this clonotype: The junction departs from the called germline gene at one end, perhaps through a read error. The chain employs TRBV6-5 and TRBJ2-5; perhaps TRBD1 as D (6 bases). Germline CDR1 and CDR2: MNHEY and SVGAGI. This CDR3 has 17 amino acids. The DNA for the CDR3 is TGTGCCAGCAGTAAGACTCCAAATCTAGGGGGTCAAGAGCCCCAGTACTTC. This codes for CASSKTPNLGGQEPQYF.

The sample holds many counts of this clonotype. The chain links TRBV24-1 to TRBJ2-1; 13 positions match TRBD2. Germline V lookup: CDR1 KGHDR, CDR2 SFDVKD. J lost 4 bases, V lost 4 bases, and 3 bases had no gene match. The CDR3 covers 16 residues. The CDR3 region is CATSEGLAGAYNEQFF. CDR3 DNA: TGTGCCACCAGTGAAGGACTAGCGGGGGCGTACAATGAGCAGTTCTTC.

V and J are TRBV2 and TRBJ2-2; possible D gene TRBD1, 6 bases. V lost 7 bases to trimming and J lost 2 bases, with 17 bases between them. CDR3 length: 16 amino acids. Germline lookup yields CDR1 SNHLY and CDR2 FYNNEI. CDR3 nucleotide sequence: TGTGCCAGCACCCAAGTGGGGACACCAAACACCGGGGAGCTGTTTTTT. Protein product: CASTQVGTPNTGELFF.

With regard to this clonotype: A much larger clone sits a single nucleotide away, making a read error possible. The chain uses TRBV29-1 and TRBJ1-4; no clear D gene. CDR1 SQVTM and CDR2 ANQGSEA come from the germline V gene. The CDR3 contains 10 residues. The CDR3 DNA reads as TGCAGCGTTTGGGTATCGGAACTGTCTTTT. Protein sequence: CSVWVSELSF. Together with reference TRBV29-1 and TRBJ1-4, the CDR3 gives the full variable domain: SAVISQKPSRDICQRGTSLTIQCQVDSQVTMMFWYRQQPGQSLTLIATANQGSEATYESGFVIDKFPISRPNLTFSTLTVSNMSPEDSSIYLCSVWVSELSFGSGTQLSVL.

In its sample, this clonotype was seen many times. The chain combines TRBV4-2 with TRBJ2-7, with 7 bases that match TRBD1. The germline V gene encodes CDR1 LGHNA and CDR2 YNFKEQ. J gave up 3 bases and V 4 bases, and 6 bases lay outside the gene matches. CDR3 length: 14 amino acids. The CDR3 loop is CASSPDRSNYEQYF. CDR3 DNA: TGTGCCAGCAGCCCGGACAGGTCTAACTACGAGCAGTACTTC.

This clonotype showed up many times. CDR3 bases: TGTGCCAGCAGTGAGGGACAGGCGAATTGGTACGAGCAGTACTTC. Translated: CASSEGQANWYEQYF. The V call is TRBV6-5, the J call TRBJ2-7; 8 bases agree with TRBD1. Per germline, CDR1 MNHEY and CDR2 SVGAGI. V dropped 5 bases and J dropped 4; count of bases not matched to a gene: 10. CDR3 size: 15 residues.

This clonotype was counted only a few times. The CDR3 sequence is CSATIPSGGIYEQYF. The CDR3 DNA is TGCAGTGCTACCATCCCTAGCGGGGGGATCTACGAGCAGTACTTC. The gene calls are TRBV20-1 and TRBJ2-7, with 11 bases identical to TRBD2. CDR3 length equals 15 residues. Germline V gives CDR1 DFQATT, CDR2 SNEGSKA (reference sequence). The ends lost 4 bases at V and 3 bases at J; junction bases unmatched: 8.

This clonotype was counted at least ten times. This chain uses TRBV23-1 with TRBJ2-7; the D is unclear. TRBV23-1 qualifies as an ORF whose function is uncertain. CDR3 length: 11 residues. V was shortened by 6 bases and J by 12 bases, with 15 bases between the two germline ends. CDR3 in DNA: TGCGCCAGCAGCCCGGACCGCCCTACGTACTTC. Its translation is CASSPDRPTYF.

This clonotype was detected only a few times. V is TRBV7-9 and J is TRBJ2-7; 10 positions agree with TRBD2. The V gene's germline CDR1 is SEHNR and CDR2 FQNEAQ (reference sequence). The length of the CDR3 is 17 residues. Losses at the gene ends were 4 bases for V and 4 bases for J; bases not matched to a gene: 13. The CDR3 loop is CASSSGLAPPGGYEQYF. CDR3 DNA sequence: TGTGCCAGCAGCTCGGGACTAGCGCCCCCCGGGGGATACGAGCAGTACTTC. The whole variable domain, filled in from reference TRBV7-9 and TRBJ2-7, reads DTGVSQNPRHKITKRGQNVTFRCDPISEHNRLYWYRQTLGQGPEFLTYFQNEAQLEKSRLLSDRFSAERPKGSFSTLEIQRTEQGDSAMYLCASSSGLAPPGGYEQYFGPGTRLTVT.

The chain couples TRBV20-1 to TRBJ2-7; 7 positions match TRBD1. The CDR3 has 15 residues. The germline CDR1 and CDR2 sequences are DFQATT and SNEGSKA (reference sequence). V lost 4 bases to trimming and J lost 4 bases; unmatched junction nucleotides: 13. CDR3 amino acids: CSATGTGQDVYEQYF. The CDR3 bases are TGCAGTGCTACCGGGACCGGACAGGATGTTTACGAGCAGTACTTC.

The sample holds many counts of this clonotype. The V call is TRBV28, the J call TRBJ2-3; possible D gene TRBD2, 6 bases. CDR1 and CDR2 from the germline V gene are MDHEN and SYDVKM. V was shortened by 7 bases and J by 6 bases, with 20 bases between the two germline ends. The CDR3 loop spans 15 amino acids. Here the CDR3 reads CASTPSGGVGDTQYF. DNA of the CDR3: TGTGCCAGCACTCCATCCGGGGGAGTCGGGGATACGCAGTATTTT.

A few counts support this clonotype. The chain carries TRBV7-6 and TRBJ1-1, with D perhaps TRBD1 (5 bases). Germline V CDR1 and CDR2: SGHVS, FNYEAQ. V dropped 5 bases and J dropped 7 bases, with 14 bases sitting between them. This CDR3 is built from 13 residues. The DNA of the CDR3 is TGTGCCAGCAGCCATCAGTCGGGGGTTGAAGCTTTCTTT. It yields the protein CASSHQSGVEAFF.

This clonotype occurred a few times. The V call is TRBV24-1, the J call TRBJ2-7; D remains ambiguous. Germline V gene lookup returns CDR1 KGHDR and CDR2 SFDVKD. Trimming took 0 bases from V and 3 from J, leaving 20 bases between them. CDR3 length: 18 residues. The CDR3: CATSDLQVRIQIYYEQYF. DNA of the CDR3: TGTGCCACCAGTGATTTGCAGGTCCGCATTCAGATTTACTACGAGCAGTACTTC.

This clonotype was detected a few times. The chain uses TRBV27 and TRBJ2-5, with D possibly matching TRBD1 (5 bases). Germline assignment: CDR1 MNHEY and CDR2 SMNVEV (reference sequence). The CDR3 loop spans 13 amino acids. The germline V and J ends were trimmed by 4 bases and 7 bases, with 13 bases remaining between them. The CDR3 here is CASSYSAGSTQYF. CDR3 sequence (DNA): TGTGCCAGCAGTTACTCGGCAGGGTCGACCCAGTACTTC.